This paragraph covers one T cell receptor beta chain sequence. Original handling: Amplification from reference gene primers served as the basis for estimated nucleated cell counts. TCRdb keeps only in-frame clones here, not all; method: immunoSEQ multiplex PCR. V and J calls and clone size are copied from that table; D and trimming were computed from the DNA. The table includes around 360,000 clones, about 90% detected once. This entry belongs to a study of blood T cell repertoires in COVID-19. Study context: The origin of the acute and convalescent COVID-19 samples was the United States, Italy and Spain. Sample material is recorded as cDNA or gDNA derived from T cells, B-cell-depleted T cells, or PBMCs.

Germline assignment: CDR1 SGHVS and CDR2 FQNEAQ. There are 15 residues in the CDR3. The V end lost 3 bases, the J end lost 5 bases, and 15 bases lay between the germline ends. Cohorts were based on clinical histories the participants reported. The receptor was isolated from a woman in her 30s who had recovered from COVID-19. The chain combines TRBV7-8 with TRBJ2-3; D is perhaps TRBD2 (5 bases). The sequenced sample was PBMCs or T cells enriched from blood (not recorded which). CDR3 in DNA: TGTGCCAGCAGCTTCAGGTGGCTAGCCCAAGATACGCAGTATTTT. Translating gives CASSFRWLAQDTQYF.